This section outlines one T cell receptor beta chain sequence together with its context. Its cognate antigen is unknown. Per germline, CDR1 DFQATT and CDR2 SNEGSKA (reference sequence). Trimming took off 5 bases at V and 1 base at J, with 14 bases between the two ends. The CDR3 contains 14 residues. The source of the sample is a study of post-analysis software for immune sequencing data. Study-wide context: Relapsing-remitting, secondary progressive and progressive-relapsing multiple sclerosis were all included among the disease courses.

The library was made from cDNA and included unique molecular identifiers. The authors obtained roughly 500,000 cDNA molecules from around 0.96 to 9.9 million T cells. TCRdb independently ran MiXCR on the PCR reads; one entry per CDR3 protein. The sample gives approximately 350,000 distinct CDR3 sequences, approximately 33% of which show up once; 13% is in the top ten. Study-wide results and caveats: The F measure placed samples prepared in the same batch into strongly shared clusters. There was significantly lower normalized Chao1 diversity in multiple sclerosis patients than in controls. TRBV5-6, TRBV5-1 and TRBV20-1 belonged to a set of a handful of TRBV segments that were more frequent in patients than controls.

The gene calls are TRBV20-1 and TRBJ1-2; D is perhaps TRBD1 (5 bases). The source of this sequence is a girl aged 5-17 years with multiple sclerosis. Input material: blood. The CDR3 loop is CSAGAAGNNYGYTF. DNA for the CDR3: TGCAGTGCTGGGGCGGCAGGGAATAACTATGGCTACACCTTC.